Included here is one TCR beta chain sequence, with context. Its antigen is currently unknown. This table comes from immunoSEQ multiplex PCR, and its TCRdb copy is limited to in-frame clones, with some not included. The data show 100,000 or so clones, 70% to 90% seen once. The sample originates from a study of T cell responses to AZD1222 COVID-19 vaccine. Across the whole study: Pooling covered second doses at about 4 or about 12 weeks.

Study results and limitations: Just a handful of people given AZD1222 tested seropositive at baseline. The repertoires were collected only after the peak T cell response. Unmutated regions of variants are reportedly targeted by nearly half of spike-specific TCRs.

The CDR3 totals 17 residues. In germline, CDR1 is MGHDK, CDR2 SYGVNS. V was pared by 1 base and J by 4 bases, with 11 bases of the junction left unmatched. The TCR was taken from an adult in good health. The rearrangement joins TRBV25-1 to TRBJ2-5; 8 bases fit TRBD1. This specimen was peripheral blood, taken on day 0 of AZD1222 vaccination. CDR3 sequence: CASSESGRGRLSETQYF. CDR3 DNA: TGTGCCAGCAGTGAATCTGGCAGGGGGCGATTATCAGAGACCCAGTACTTC. Looking up the rest from reference TRBV25-1 and TRBJ2-5 gives the full variable domain: EADIYQTPRYLVIGTGKKITLECSQTMGHDKMYWYQQDPGMELHLIHYSYGVNSTEKGDLSSESTVSRIRTEHFPLTLESARPSHTSQYLCASSESGRGRLSETQYFGPGTRLLVL.